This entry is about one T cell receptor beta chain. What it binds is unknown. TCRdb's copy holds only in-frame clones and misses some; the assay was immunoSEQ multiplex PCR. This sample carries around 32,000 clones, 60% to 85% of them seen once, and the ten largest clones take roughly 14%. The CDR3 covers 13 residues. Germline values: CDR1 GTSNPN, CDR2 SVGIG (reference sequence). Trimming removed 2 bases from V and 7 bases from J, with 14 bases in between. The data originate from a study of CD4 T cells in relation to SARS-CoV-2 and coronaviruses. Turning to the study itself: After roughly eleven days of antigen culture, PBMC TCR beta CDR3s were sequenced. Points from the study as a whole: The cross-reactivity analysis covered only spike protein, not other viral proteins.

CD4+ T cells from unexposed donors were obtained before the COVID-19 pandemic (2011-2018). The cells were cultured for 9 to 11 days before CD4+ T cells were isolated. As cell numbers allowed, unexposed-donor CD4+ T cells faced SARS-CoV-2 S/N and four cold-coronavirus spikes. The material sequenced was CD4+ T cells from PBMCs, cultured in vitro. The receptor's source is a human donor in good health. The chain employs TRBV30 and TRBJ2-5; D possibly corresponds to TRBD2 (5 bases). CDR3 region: CAWSQSERGTQYF. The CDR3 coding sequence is TGTGCCTGGAGTCAATCGGAACGGGGGACCCAGTACTTC.